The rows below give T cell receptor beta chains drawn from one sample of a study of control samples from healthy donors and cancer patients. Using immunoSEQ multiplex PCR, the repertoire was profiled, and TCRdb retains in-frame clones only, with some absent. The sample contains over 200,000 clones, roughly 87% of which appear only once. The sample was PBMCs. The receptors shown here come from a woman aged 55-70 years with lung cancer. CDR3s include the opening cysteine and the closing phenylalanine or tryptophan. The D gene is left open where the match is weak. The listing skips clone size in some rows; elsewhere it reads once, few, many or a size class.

cdr3_nt: TGTGCCAGCTCCAGGACAGCGACGGATTCACCCCTCCACTTT
cdr3_aa: CASSRTATDSPLHF
v_call: TRBV18
j_call: TRBJ1-6
d_call: -
clone_size: -

cdr3_nt: TGTGCCAGCAGCCCGGACCCTTACCAAGAGACCCAGTACTTC
cdr3_aa: CASSPDPYQETQYF
v_call: TRBV3-1/TRBV3-2
j_call: TRBJ2-5
d_call: -
clone_size: -

cdr3_nt: TGTGCCTGGAGCGCGCAGATGAACACTGAAGCTTTCTTT
cdr3_aa: CAWSAQMNTEAFF
v_call: TRBV30
j_call: TRBJ1-1
d_call: -
clone_size: once

cdr3_nt: TGTGCCACCAGGAGGGGGCGCAGCTATGGCTACACCTTC
cdr3_aa: CATRRGRSYGYTF
v_call: TRBV19
j_call: TRBJ1-2
d_call: TRBD1
clone_size: -

cdr3_nt: TGTGCCTGGACGTCTAGCGGGAGAACAGATACGCAGTATTTT
cdr3_aa: CAWTSSGRTDTQYF
v_call: TRBV30
j_call: TRBJ2-3
d_call: TRBD2
clone_size: -

cdr3_nt: TGTGCCAGCAGTAAGCCGGACAGGGGCACTGAAGCTTTCTTT
cdr3_aa: CASSKPDRGTEAFF
v_call: TRBV28
j_call: TRBJ1-1
d_call: TRBD1
clone_size: -

cdr3_nt: TGTGCCAGCAGCTCTGGACTAGCGGAGCAAGAGACCCAGTACTTC
cdr3_aa: CASSSGLAEQETQYF
v_call: TRBV7-3
j_call: TRBJ2-5
d_call: TRBD2
clone_size: -

cdr3_nt: TGTGCCAGCAGTCAGACAGGGCGGGCCTACAATGAGCAGTTCTTC
cdr3_aa: CASSQTGRAYNEQFF
v_call: TRBV6-5
j_call: TRBJ2-1
d_call: TRBD1
clone_size: -

cdr3_nt: TGCGCCAGCAGCCTAGAACAGGGGGCGAATGAAAAACTGTTTTTT
cdr3_aa: CASSLEQGANEKLFF
v_call: TRBV4-1
j_call: TRBJ1-4
d_call: TRBD1
clone_size: -

cdr3_nt: TGTGCCAGCAGCCTCACAGGGGGGGCGGAGGAAAAACTGTTTTTT
cdr3_aa: CASSLTGGAEEKLFF
v_call: TRBV9
j_call: TRBJ1-4
d_call: TRBD1
clone_size: few

cdr3_nt: TGTGCCAGCAGTGACGGACAGGGCAATCAGCCCCAGCATTTT
cdr3_aa: CASSDGQGNQPQHF
v_call: TRBV6-1
j_call: TRBJ1-5
d_call: TRBD1
clone_size: -

cdr3_nt: TGTGCCACCAGCAGAGATTGGCGGGAGCGGGGAAACTATGGCTACACCTTC
cdr3_aa: CATSRDWRERGNYGYTF
v_call: TRBV15
j_call: TRBJ1-2
d_call: -
clone_size: -

cdr3_nt: TGTGCCAGCGGACTGGGACAGGCATCTGGAAACACCATATATTTT
cdr3_aa: CASGLGQASGNTIYF
v_call: TRBV6-5
j_call: TRBJ1-3
d_call: TRBD1
clone_size: -

cdr3_nt: TGTGCCAGCAGCTTACTAATCTTACAGGGGACCGGCTACACCTTC
cdr3_aa: CASSLLILQGTGYTF
v_call: TRBV5-8
j_call: TRBJ1-2
d_call: TRBD1
clone_size: -

cdr3_nt: TGTGCCAGCAGCGGAAGGGGAGGATACGACTACGAGCAGTACTTC
cdr3_aa: CASSGRGGYDYEQYF
v_call: TRBV6-5
j_call: TRBJ2-7
d_call: -
clone_size: -

cdr3_nt: TGTGCCAGCAGCTTTCAGACAGCTCAAGGGGCTGAGCAGTTCTTC
cdr3_aa: CASSFQTAQGAEQFF
v_call: TRBV9
j_call: TRBJ2-1
d_call: -
clone_size: once

cdr3_nt: TGTGCCAGCAAACCCGTAGCGGGGGGTTCCTACGAGCAGTACTTC
cdr3_aa: CASKPVAGGSYEQYF
v_call: TRBV5-5
j_call: TRBJ2-7
d_call: TRBD2
clone_size: -

cdr3_nt: TGTGCCAGCAGTGAACAGGGAGGGCAAGGAAACACCATATATTTT
cdr3_aa: CASSEQGGQGNTIYF
v_call: TRBV2
j_call: TRBJ1-3
d_call: -
clone_size: -

cdr3_nt: TGTGCCAGCAGCCGAGCGGCAGGGGGCTCCTACGAGCAGTACTTC
cdr3_aa: CASSRAAGGSYEQYF
v_call: TRBV5-5
j_call: TRBJ2-7
d_call: TRBD1
clone_size: -

cdr3_nt: TGCAGCGTTGGACTCCTAACAGGGATCACTGAAGCTTTCTTT
cdr3_aa: CSVGLLTGITEAFF
v_call: TRBV29-1
j_call: TRBJ1-1
d_call: -
clone_size: -

cdr3_nt: TGCGCCAGCAGCTTGAGCCTCCGGACTAGCGGATACAATGAGCAGTTCTTC
cdr3_aa: CASSLSLRTSGYNEQFF
v_call: TRBV5-1
j_call: TRBJ2-1
d_call: TRBD2
clone_size: -

cdr3_nt: TGTGCCAGCAGAGGCCCTAGCGGGGTCAACACCGGGGAGCTGTTTTTT
cdr3_aa: CASRGPSGVNTGELFF
v_call: TRBV9
j_call: TRBJ2-2
d_call: TRBD2
clone_size: -

cdr3_nt: TGTGCCAGCAGTGAAGCGGACAGGGGCGGGCAGCCCCAGCATTTT
cdr3_aa: CASSEADRGGQPQHF
v_call: TRBV6-1
j_call: TRBJ1-5
d_call: TRBD1
clone_size: -

cdr3_nt: TGTGCCAGCAGTGGGGGCGAGGGGGCCCCCCTCCACTTT
cdr3_aa: CASSGGEGAPLHF
v_call: TRBV12-3/TRBV12-4
j_call: TRBJ1-6
d_call: TRBD1
clone_size: -

cdr3_nt: TGTGCCAGCAGTTTAGACCCCCGAAACACCATATATTTT
cdr3_aa: CASSLDPRNTIYF
v_call: TRBV12-3/TRBV12-4
j_call: TRBJ1-3
d_call: -
clone_size: -

cdr3_nt: TGTGCCAGCAGCTCCGGGCCGGGGATAGGGGGAGACACCGGGGAGCTGTTTTTT
cdr3_aa: CASSSGPGIGGDTGELFF
v_call: TRBV9
j_call: TRBJ2-2
d_call: -
clone_size: -

cdr3_nt: TGTGCCAGCTCACGTACAGGGGTTGGCACAGATACGCAGTATTTT
cdr3_aa: CASSRTGVGTDTQYF
v_call: TRBV18
j_call: TRBJ2-3
d_call: TRBD1
clone_size: -

cdr3_nt: TGTGCCAGCAGTCGCCCGGGGACTGAAAAACTGTTTTTT
cdr3_aa: CASSRPGTEKLFF
v_call: TRBV27
j_call: TRBJ1-4
d_call: -
clone_size: -

cdr3_nt: TGTGCCAGCAGTGCCCAGGGTAGGGCTGAAGCTTTCTTT
cdr3_aa: CASSAQGRAEAFF
v_call: TRBV2
j_call: TRBJ1-1
d_call: -
clone_size: -

cdr3_nt: TGTGCCAGCAGCTACTTTCAGGGGTCCTACAATGAGCAGTTCTTC
cdr3_aa: CASSYFQGSYNEQFF
v_call: TRBV7-2
j_call: TRBJ2-1
d_call: -
clone_size: -

cdr3_nt: TGTGCCAGCAGTTCCGCGGGACTCCTTTACACAGATACGCAGTATTTT
cdr3_aa: CASSSAGLLYTDTQYF
v_call: TRBV6-5
j_call: TRBJ2-3
d_call: -
clone_size: -